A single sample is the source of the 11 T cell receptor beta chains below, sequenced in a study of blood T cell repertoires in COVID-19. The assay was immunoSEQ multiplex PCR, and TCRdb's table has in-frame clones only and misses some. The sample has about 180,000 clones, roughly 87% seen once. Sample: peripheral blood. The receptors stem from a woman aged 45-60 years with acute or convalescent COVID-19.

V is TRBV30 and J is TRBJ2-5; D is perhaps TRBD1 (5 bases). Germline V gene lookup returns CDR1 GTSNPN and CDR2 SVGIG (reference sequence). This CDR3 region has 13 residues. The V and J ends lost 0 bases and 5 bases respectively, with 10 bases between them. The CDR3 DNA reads TGTGCCTGGAGTGTATCCAGGGCTGAGACCCAGTACTTC. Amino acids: CAWSVSRAETQYF.

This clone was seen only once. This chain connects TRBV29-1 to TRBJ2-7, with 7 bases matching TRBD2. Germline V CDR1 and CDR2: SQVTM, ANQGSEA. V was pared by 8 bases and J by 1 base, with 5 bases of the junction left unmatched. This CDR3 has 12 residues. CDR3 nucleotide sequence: TGCAGCTTCACTAGCGTGTCCTACGAGCAGTACTTC. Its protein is CSFTSVSYEQYF.

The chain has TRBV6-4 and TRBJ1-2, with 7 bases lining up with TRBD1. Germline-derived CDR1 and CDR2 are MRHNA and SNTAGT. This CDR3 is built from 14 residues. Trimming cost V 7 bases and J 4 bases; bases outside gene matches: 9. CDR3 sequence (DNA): TGTGCCAGCAATTTACAGGGGCCTGGCTATGGCTACACCTTC. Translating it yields CASNLQGPGYGYTF.

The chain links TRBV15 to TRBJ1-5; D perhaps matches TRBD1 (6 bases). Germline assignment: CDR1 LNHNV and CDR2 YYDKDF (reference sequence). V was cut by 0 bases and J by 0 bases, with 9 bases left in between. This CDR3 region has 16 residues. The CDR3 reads CATSRDTGFSNQPQHF. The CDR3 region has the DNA TGTGCCACCAGCAGAGATACAGGGTTTAGCAATCAGCCCCAGCATTTT. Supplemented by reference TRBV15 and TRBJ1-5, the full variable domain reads DAMVIQNPRYQVTQFGKPVTLSCSQTLNHNVMYWYQQKSSQAPKLLFHYYDKDFNNEADTPDNFQSRRPNTSFCFLDIRSPGLGDTAMYLCATSRDTGFSNQPQHFGDGTRLSIL.

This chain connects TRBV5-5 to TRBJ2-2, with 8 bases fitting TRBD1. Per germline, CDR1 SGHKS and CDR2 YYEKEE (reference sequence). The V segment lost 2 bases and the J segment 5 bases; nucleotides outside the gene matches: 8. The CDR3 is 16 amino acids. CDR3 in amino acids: CASSFRQGARTGELFF. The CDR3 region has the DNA TGTGCCAGCAGCTTTCGGCAGGGGGCTAGGACCGGGGAGCTGTTTTTT.

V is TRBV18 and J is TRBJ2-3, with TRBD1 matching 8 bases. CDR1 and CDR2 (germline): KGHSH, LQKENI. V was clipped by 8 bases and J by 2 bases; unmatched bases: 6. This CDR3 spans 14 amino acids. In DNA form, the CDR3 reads TGTGCCAGCAGACAGGGGATGGTCACAGATACGCAGTATTTT. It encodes CASRQGMVTDTQYF.

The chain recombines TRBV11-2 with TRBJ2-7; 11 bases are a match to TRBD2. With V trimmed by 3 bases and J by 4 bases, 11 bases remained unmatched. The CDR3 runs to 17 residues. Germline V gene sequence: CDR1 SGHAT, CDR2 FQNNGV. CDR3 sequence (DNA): TGTGCCAGCAGCTTTAACCTAGGACTAGCGGGTGGGTACGAGCAGTACTTC. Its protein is CASSFNLGLAGGYEQYF.

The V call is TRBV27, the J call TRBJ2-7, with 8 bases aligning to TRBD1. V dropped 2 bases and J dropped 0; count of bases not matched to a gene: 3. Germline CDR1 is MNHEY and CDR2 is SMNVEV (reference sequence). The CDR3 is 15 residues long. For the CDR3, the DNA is TGTGCCAGCAGTTTACTCAGGGGGCGCTCCTACGAGCAGTACTTC. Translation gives CASSLLRGRSYEQYF.

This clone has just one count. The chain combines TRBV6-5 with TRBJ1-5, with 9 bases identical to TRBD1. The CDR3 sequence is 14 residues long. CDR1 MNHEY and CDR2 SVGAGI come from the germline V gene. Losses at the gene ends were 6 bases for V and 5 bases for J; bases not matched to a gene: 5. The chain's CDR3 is CASSPGQGHQPQHF. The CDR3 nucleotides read TGTGCCAGCAGCCCCGGACAGGGGCATCAGCCCCAGCATTTT.

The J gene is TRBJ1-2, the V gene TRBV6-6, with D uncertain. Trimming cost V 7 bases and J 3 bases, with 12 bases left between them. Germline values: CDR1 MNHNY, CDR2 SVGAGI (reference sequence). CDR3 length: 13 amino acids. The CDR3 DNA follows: TGTGCCAGCACCAACGGGGAGGACTATGGCTACACCTTC. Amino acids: CASTNGEDYGYTF.

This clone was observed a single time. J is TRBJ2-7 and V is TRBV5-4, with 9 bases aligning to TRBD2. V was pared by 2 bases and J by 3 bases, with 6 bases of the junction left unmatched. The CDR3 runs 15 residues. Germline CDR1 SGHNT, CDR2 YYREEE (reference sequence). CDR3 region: CASSFGLANYYEQYF. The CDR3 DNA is TGTGCCAGCAGCTTCGGACTAGCGAATTACTACGAGCAGTACTTC.